A selection of T cell receptor beta chains follows, all from one sample in a study of response to subunit inactivated influenza vaccine. MiXCR was run by TCRdb on the RT-PCR reads, yielding one entry per CDR3 protein. The table includes 800,000 to 1,000,000 distinct CDR3 sequences, around 20% detected once. This specimen was PBMCs from blood, taken 5 days after vaccination. The receptors originated from a man aged 50 to 60 who received an inactivated influenza vaccine. Each CDR3 is given with its conserved first and last residue. D genes are given only for firm matches. Only part of the rows carry a size: once, few, many, or a class if the clone is expanded.

v_gene	len	j_gene	d_gene	abundance	CDR3aa	CDR3nt
TRBV5-1	14	TRBJ2-4	TRBD2	.	CASRIAGGENIQYF	TGCGCCAGCAGAATTGCGGGGGGTGAAAACATTCAGTACTTC
TRBV7-2	14	TRBJ2-5	.	.	CASSLNVGLETQYF	TGTGCCAGCAGCTTAAACGTAGGGTTGGAGACCCAGTACTTC
TRBV28	13	TRBJ2-7	TRBD2	few	CASSSGLTYEQYF	TGTGCCAGCAGTTCGGGACTAACCTACGAGCAGTACTTC
TRBV20-1	13	TRBJ2-2	.	.	CSARPPGTGELFF	TGCAGTGCTAGACCCCCCGGGACCGGGGAGCTGTTTTTT
TRBV19	15	TRBJ2-1	TRBD2	.	CASSIGREIYNEQFF	TGTGCCAGTAGTATTGGGCGGGAGATCTACAATGAGCAGTTCTTC
TRBV20-1	16	TRBJ2-1	.	few	CSARKVGASTINEQFF	TGCAGTGCTCGAAAGGTAGGGGCCTCGACCATCAATGAGCAGTTCTTC
TRBV29-1	10	TRBJ2-7	.	few	CSVGTVEQYF	TGCAGCGTTGGGACAGTAGAGCAGTACTTC
TRBV20-1	15	TRBJ2-1	TRBD2	.	CSARASGRAKNEQFF	TGCAGTGCTAGAGCTAGCGGGAGGGCCAAAAATGAGCAGTTCTTC
TRBV9	14	TRBJ2-2	TRBD1	.	CASSVGTGTGELFF	TGTGCCAGCAGCGTGGGGACAGGGACCGGGGAGCTGTTTTTT
TRBV7-2	16	TRBJ2-3	TRBD1	few	CASSYTTGVGTDTQYF	TGTGCCAGCAGCTATACCACAGGGGTGGGCACAGATACGCAGTATTTT
TRBV7-9	15	TRBJ1-4	TRBD1	.	CASSKTGGAGEKLFF	TGTGCCAGCAGCAAAACAGGGGGCGCGGGTGAAAAACTGTTTTTT
TRBV20-1	15	TRBJ2-1	.	.	CSARGGRGHGNEQFF	TGCAGTGCTAGAGGGGGGCGGGGGCATGGCAATGAGCAGTTCTTC
TRBV5-1	14	TRBJ2-7	TRBD1	few	CASSSMTGRNEQYF	TGCGCCAGCAGCTCGATGACAGGGAGAAACGAGCAGTACTTC
TRBV7-2	15	TRBJ2-2	.	.	CASSLRTVNTGELFF	TGTGCCAGCAGCCTTCGGACAGTTAACACCGGGGAGCTGTTTTTT
TRBV20-1	13	TRBJ2-1	TRBD1	.	CSARGQGAVEQFF	TGCAGTGCTCGGGGACAGGGGGCGGTCGAGCAGTTCTTC
TRBV7-8	16	TRBJ2-5	.	.	CASSLGRGRGGETQYF	TGTGCCAGCAGCTTAGGTCGGGGTAGGGGTGGAGAGACCCAGTACTTC
TRBV20-1	14	TRBJ2-1	TRBD2	.	CSARLGSGSVEQFF	TGCAGTGCTAGGTTAGGTAGCGGGAGCGTTGAGCAGTTCTTC
TRBV6-5	14	TRBJ2-1	.	many	CASSYLGLYNEQFF	TGTGCCAGCAGTTACCTCGGACTATACAATGAGCAGTTCTTC
TRBV12-3/TRBV12-4	15	TRBJ1-1	.	few	CASSWAVGAHTEAFF	TGTGCCAGCAGTTGGGCTGTGGGGGCGCACACTGAAGCTTTCTTT
TRBV7-2	15	TRBJ1-3	.	.	CASSPRQISGNTIYF	TGTGCCAGCAGCCCCCGACAGATCTCTGGAAACACCATATATTTT
TRBV9	14	TRBJ1-2	.	.	CASSVAGQNYGYTF	TGTGCCAGCAGCGTAGCTGGGCAGAACTATGGCTACACCTTC
TRBV3-1	17	TRBJ2-6	.	.	CASSQTWDNSGANVLTF	TGTGCCAGCAGCCAGACTTGGGACAACTCTGGGGCCAACGTCCTGACTTTC
TRBV30	14	TRBJ2-3	.	.	CAWSEGVLTDTQYF	TGTGCCTGGAGTGAAGGCGTCCTCACAGATACGCAGTATTTT
TRBV20-1	12	TRBJ2-5	.	.	CSAWGGEETQYF	TGCAGTGCCTGGGGCGGGGAAGAGACCCAGTACTTC
TRBV6-5	17	TRBJ1-1	.	few	CASSLLRDHLGNTEAFF	TGTGCCAGCAGCTTACTTCGGGACCACCTCGGGAACACTGAAGCTTTCTTT
TRBV7-2	15	TRBJ1-1	.	.	CASSLFTGASTEAFF	TGTGCCAGCAGCTTATTTACGGGGGCGAGCACTGAAGCTTTCTTT
TRBV7-2	14	TRBJ2-7	.	many	CASAKGGVRYEQYF	TGTGCCAGCGCCAAAGGTGGGGTCCGCTACGAGCAGTACTTC
TRBV20-1	19	TRBJ2-3	TRBD2	.	CSARDIGSSGSPSTDTQYF	TGCAGTGCTAGAGATATAGGTTCTAGCGGGAGCCCAAGCACAGATACGCAGTATTTT